This entry is about one TCR beta chain. Its antigen is as yet unknown. The data originate from a study of blood T cells in healthy people across ages. Broader study findings: Older age went with lower TCR beta diversity per million T cells, in a roughly linear way.

PCR was performed a second time for about 7 to 11 cycles using a sample-barcoded 5' primer and a J-beta primer mix. TCRdb reprocessed the 5' RACE reads via MiXCR and lists one record per CDR3 protein. In the table there are around 1.5 million distinct CDR3 sequences, around 59% of which are singletons. Trimming removed 8 bases from V and 6 bases from J, with 13 bases in between. The germline V gene encodes CDR1 MDHEN and CDR2 SYDVKM. The CDR3 runs 12 residues. No fewer than 6 million PBMCs went into each sample. The clonotype originates from a man aged 18 to 30 in good health. The sample comprised blood. The V and J genes are TRBV28 and TRBJ1-1, with a tentative D call TRBD1 (5 bases). DNA of the CDR3: TGTGCCAGCGGGGACCGGGTGGCTGAAGCTTTCTTT. As protein: CASGDRVAEAFF.